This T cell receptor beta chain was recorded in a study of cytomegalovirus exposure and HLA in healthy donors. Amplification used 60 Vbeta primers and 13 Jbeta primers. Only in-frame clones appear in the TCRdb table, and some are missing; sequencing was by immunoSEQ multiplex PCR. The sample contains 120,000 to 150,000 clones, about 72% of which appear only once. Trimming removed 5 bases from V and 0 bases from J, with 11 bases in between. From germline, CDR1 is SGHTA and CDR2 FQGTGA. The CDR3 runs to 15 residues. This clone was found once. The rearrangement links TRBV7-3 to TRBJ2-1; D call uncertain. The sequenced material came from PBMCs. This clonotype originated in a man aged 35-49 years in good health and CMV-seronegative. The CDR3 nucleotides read TGTGCCAGCAGCCCGGTAGTGAGCTCCTACAATGAGCAGTTCTTC. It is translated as CASSPVVSSYNEQFF.